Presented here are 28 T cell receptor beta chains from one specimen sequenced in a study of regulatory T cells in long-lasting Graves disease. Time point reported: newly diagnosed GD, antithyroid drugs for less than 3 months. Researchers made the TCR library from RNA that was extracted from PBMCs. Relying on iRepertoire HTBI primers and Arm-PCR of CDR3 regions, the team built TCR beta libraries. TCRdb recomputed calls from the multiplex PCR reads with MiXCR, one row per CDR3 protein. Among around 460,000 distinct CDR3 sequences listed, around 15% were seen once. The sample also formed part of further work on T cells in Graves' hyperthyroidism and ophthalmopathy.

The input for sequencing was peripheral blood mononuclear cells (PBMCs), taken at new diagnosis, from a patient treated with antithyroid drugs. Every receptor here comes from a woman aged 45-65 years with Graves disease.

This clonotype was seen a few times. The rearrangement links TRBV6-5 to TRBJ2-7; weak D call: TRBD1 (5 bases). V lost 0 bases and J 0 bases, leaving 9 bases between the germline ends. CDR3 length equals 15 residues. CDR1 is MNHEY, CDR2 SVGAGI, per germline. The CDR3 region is CASSYSRDSSYEQYF. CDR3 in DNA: TGTGCCAGCAGTTACTCGAGAGACAGCTCCTACGAGCAGTACTTC.

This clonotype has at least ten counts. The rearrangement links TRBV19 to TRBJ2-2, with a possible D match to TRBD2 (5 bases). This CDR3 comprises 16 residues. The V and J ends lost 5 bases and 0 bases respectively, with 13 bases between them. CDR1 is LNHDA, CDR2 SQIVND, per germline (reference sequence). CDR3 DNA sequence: TGTGCCAGTAGTCCACCGACTACCCCGAACACCGGGGAGCTGTTTTTT. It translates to CASSPPTTPNTGELFF.

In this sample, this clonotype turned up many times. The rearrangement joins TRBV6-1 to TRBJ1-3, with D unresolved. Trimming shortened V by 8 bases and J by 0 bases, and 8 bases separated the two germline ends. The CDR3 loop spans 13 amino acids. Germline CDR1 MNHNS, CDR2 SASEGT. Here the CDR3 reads CASRISSGNTIYF. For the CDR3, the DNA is TGTGCCAGCCGGATTAGCTCTGGAAACACCATATATTTT.

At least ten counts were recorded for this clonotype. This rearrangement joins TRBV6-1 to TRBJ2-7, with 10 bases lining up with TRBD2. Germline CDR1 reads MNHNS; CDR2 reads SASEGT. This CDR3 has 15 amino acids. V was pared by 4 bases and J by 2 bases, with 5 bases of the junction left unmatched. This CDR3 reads CASSGDSGRTYEQYF. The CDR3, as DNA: TGTGCCAGCAGTGGGGATAGCGGGAGGACCTACGAGCAGTACTTC.

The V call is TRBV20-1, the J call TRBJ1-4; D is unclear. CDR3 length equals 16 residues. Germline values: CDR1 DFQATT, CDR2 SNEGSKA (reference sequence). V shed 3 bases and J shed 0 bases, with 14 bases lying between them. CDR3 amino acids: CSASPEVFATNEKLFF. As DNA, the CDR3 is TGCAGTGCTAGTCCGGAGGTCTTTGCAACTAATGAAAAACTGTTTTTT.

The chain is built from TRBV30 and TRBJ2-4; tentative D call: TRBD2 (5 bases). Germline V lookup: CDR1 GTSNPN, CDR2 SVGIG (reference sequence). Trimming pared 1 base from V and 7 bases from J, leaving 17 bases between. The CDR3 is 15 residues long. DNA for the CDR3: TGTGCCTGGAGTGGTGGCAAAACTCGGAGGAACATTCAGTACTTC. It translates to CAWSGGKTRRNIQYF.

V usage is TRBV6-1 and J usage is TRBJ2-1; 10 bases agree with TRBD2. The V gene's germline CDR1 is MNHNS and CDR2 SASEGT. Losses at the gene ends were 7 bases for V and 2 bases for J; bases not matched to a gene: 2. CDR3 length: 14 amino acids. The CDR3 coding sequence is TGTGCCAGCACCGGACTAGCGGCCTACAATGAGCAGTTCTTC. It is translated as CASTGLAAYNEQFF.

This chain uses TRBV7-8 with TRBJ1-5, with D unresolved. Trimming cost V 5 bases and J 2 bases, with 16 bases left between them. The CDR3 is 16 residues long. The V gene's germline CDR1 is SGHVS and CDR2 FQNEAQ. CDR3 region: CASSNRAHHGNQPQHF. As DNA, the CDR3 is TGTGCCAGCAGCAACCGGGCCCATCATGGCAATCAGCCCCAGCATTTT.

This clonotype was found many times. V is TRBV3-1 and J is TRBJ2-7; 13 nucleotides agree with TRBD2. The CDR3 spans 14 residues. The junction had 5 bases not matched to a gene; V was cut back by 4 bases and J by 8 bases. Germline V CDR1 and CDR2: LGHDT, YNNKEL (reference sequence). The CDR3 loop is CASSPGLAGRKQYF. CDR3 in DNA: TGTGCCAGCAGCCCGGGACTAGCGGGAAGGAAGCAGTACTTC.

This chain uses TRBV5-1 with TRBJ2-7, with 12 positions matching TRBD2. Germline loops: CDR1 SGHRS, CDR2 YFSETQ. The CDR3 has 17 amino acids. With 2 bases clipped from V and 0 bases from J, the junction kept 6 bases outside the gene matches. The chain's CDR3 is CASSLGLAGPLSYEQYF. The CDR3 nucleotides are TGCGCCAGCAGCTTAGGACTAGCGGGACCACTCTCCTACGAGCAGTACTTC. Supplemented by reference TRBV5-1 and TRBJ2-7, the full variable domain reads KAGVTQTPRYLIKTRGQQVTLSCSPISGHRSVSWYQQTPGQGLQFLFEYFSETQRNKGNFPGRFSGRQFSNSRSEMNVSTLELGDSALYLCASSLGLAGPLSYEQYFGPGTRLTVT.

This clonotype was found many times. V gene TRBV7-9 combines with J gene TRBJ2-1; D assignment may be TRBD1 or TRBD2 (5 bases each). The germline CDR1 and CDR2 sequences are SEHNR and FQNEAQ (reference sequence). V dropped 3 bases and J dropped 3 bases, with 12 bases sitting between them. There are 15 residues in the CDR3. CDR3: CASSFTLGVYNEQFF. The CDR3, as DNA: TGTGCCAGCAGCTTCACTCTGGGGGTCTACAATGAGCAGTTCTTC.

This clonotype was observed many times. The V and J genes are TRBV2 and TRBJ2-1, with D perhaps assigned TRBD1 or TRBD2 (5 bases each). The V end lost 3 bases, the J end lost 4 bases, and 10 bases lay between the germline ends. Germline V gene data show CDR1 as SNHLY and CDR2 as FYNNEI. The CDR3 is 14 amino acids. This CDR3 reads CASSETAAYNEQFF. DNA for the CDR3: TGTGCCAGCAGTGAGACAGCGGCATACAATGAGCAGTTCTTC.

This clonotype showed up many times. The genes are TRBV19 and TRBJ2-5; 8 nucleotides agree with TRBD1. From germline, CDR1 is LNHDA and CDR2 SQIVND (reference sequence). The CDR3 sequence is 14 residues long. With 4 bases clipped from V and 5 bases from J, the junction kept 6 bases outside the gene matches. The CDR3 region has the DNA TGTGCCAGTAGTAAGGACAGGGTTGAGGAGACCCAGTACTTC. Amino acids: CASSKDRVEETQYF.

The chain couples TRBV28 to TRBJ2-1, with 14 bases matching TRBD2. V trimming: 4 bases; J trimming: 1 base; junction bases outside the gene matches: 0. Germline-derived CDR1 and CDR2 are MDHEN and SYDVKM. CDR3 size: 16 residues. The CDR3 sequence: CASSWTSGRSYNEQFF. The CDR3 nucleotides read TGTGCCAGCAGTTGGACTAGCGGGAGGTCCTACAATGAGCAGTTCTTC.

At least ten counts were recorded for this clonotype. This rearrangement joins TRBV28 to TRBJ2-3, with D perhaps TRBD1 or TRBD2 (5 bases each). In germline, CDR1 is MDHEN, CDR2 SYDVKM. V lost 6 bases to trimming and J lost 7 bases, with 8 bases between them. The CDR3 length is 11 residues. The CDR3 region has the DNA TGTGCCAGCAGCCTGGGACATACGCAGTATTTT. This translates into CASSLGHTQYF.

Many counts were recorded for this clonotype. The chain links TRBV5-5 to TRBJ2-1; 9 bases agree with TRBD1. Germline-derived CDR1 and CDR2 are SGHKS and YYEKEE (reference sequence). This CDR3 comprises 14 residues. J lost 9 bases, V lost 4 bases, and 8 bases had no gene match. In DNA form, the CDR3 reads TGTGCCAGCAGCCAGGGGACAGGGATGGGTGAGCAGTTCTTC. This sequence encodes CASSQGTGMGEQFF.

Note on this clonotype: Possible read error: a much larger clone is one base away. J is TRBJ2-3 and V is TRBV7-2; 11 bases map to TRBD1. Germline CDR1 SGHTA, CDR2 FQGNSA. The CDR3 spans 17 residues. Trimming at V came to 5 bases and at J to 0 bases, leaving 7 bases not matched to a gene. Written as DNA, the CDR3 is TGTGCCAGCAGCCGGGGACAGGGGGGATACAGCACAGATACGCAGTATTTT. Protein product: CASSRGQGGYSTDTQYF.

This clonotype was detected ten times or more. CDR3 residues: CASSFDQAEIYGYTF. CDR3 bases: TGTGCCAGCAGTTTCGACCAGGCCGAGATCTATGGCTACACCTTC. The chain is built from TRBV28 and TRBJ1-2; D not resolved. Between the trimmed V and J ends, which lost 3 bases and 4 bases, there was a span of 15 bases. This CDR3 is built from 15 residues. Germline V gene sequence: CDR1 MDHEN, CDR2 SYDVKM.

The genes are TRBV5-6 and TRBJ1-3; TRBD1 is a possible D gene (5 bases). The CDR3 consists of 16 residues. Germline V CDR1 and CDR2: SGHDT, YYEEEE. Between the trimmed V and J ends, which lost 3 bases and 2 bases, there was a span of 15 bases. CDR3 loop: CASSWTSGVAGNTIYF. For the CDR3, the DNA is TGTGCCAGCAGCTGGACGTCGGGGGTAGCTGGAAACACCATATATTTT.

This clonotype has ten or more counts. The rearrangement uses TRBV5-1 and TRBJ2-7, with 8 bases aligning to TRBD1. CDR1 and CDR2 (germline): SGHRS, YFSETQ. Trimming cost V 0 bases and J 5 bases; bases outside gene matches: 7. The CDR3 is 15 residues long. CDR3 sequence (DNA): TGCGCCAGCAGCTTGGAGGACAGGGATATTAACGAGCAGTACTTC. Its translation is CASSLEDRDINEQYF. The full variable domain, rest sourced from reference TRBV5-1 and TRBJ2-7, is KAGVTQTPRYLIKTRGQQVTLSCSPISGHRSVSWYQQTPGQGLQFLFEYFSETQRNKGNFPGRFSGRQFSNSRSEMNVSTLELGDSALYLCASSLEDRDINEQYFGPGTRLTVT.

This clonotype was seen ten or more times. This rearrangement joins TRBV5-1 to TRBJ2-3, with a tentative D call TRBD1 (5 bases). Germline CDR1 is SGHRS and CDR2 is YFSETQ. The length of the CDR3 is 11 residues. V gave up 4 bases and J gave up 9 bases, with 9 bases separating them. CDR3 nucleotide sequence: TGCGCCAGCAGCCCGGACAAAACGCAGTATTTT. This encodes CASSPDKTQYF.

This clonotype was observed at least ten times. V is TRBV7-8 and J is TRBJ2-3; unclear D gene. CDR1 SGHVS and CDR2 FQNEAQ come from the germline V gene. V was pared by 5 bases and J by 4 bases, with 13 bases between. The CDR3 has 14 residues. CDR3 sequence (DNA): TGTGCCAGCAGCCCCCACGCCGGCGCAGATACGCAGTATTTT. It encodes CASSPHAGADTQYF.

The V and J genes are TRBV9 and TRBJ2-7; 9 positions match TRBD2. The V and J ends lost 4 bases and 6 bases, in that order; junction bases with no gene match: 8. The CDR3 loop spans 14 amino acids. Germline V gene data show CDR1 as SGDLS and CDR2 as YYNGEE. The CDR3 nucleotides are TGTGCCAGCAGCCTGGGACTAGCTAGTTCCGAGCAGTACTTC. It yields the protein CASSLGLASSEQYF.

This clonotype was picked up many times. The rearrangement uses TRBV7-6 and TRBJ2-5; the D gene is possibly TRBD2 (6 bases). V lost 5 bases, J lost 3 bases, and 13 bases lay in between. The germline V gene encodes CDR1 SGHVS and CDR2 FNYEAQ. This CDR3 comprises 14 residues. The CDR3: CASSSYGGKETQYF. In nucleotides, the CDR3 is TGTGCCAGCAGCAGCTACGGCGGGAAAGAGACCCAGTACTTC.

DNA of the CDR3: TGTGCCAGCAGCCTAAGTGGACTAGCGGATGACTCCTACAATGAGCAGTTCTTC. This translates into CASSLSGLADDSYNEQFF. This chain connects TRBV7-9 to TRBJ2-1; 10 bases are shared with TRBD2. The CDR3 covers 18 residues. V lost 5 bases to trimming and J lost 0 bases; unmatched junction nucleotides: 10. CDR1 and CDR2 (germline): SEHNR, FQNEAQ (reference sequence).

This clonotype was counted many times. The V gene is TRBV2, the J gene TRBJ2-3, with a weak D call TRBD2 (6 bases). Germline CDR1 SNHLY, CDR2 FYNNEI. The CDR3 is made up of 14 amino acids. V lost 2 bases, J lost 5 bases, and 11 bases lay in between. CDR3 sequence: CASSESGVGDTQYF. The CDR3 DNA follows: TGTGCCAGCAGTGAATCGGGAGTAGGAGATACGCAGTATTTT.

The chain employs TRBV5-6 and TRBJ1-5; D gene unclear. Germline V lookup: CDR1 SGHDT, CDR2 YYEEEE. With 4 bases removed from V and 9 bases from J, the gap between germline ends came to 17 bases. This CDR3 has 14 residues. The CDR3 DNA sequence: TGTGCCAGCAGCCTCAGCCCCGAAAGGCCGCCCCAGCATTTT. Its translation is CASSLSPERPPQHF.

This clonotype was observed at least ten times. As DNA, the CDR3 is TGCGCCAGCAGCTTGGACTTCACAGATACGCAGTATTTT. Protein product: CASSLDFTDTQYF. The gene calls are TRBV5-1 and TRBJ2-3; D unclear. CDR1 and CDR2 (germline): SGHRS, YFSETQ. This CDR3 has 13 amino acids. The germline V and J ends were trimmed by 0 bases and 2 bases, with 4 bases remaining between them.